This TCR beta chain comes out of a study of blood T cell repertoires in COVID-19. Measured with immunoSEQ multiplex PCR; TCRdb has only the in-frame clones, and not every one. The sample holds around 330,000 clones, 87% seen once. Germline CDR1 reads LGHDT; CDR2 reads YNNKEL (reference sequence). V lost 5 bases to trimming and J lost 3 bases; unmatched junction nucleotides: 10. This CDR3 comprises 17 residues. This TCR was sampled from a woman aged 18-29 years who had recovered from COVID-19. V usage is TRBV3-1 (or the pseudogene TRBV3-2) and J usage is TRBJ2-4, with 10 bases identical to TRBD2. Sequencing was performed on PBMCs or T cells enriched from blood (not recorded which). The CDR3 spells CASSFISGRMDKNIQYF. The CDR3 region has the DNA TGTGCCAGCAGCTTTATTAGCGGGAGGATGGACAAAAACATTCAGTACTTC.